These 11 T cell receptor beta chains originate from one sample sequenced in a study of T cell responses to AZD1222 COVID-19 vaccine. Sequencing was performed with immunoSEQ multiplex PCR; in TCRdb, only in-frame clones are kept and a portion is missing. The table includes about 85,000 clones, 88% detected once. The source was peripheral blood, collected on day 0 of MenACWY control vaccination. These receptors all stem from an adult in good health.

The gene calls are TRBV3-1 (or the pseudogene TRBV3-2) and TRBJ1-1; D ambiguous. Germline V gene lookup returns CDR1 LGHDT and CDR2 YNNKEL (reference sequence). CDR3 length: 14 residues. Trimming took 0 bases from V and 1 from J, leaving 6 bases between them. In DNA, the CDR3 is TGTGCCAGCAGCCAAGAAGGGCGGAACACTGAAGCTTTCTTT. It codes for CASSQEGRNTEAFF.

The chain employs TRBV3-1 (or the pseudogene TRBV3-2) and TRBJ1-2; tentatively, D is TRBD1 (5 bases). V shed 2 bases and J shed 1 base, with 17 bases lying between them. The CDR3 has 17 amino acids. Germline-derived CDR1 and CDR2 are LGHDT and YNNKEL (reference sequence). CDR3 residues: CASSQQVRQRINYGYTF. CDR3 coding DNA: TGTGCCAGCAGCCAACAGGTACGACAGCGAATTAACTATGGCTACACCTTC.

The chain links TRBV29-1 to TRBJ1-1; 8 bases align to TRBD1. Unmatched junction bases numbered 14, after V lost 4 bases and J lost 4 bases. This CDR3 region has 16 residues. Germline V gene data show CDR1 as SQVTM and CDR2 as ANQGSEA. The CDR3 DNA reads as TGCAGCGTTGGGAGTGGTACGACAGGGGTTGGCACTGAAGCTTTCTTT. It translates to CSVGSGTTGVGTEAFF. The complete variable domain, with remaining parts taken from reference TRBV29-1 and TRBJ1-1, reads SAVISQKPSRDICQRGTSLTIQCQVDSQVTMMFWYRQQPGQSLTLIATANQGSEATYESGFVIDKFPISRPNLTFSTLTVSNMSPEDSSIYLCSVGSGTTGVGTEAFFGQGTRLTVV.

The chain's CDR3 is CASSQLRDSGGEQYF. The CDR3 nucleotides are TGTGCCAGCAGCCAACTCCGGGACTCGGGGGGCGAGCAGTACTTC. The chain joins TRBV14 to TRBJ2-7, with 7 bases fitting TRBD2. The CDR3 runs to 15 residues. J gave up 6 bases and V 2 bases, and 10 bases lay outside the gene matches. Germline CDR1 SGHDN, CDR2 FVKESK.

The chain recombines TRBV30 with TRBJ1-2; D gene unclear. This CDR3 comprises 14 residues. Germline CDR1 is GTSNPN and CDR2 is SVGIG (reference sequence). V dropped 7 bases and J dropped 8 bases, with 23 bases sitting between them. CDR3 in DNA: TGTGCCTCGGCCCAAGGACTCACTACCGGGGGCTACACCTTC. It specifies CASAQGLTTGGYTF.

J is TRBJ1-1 and V is TRBV29-1; D gene ambiguous. V shed 6 bases and J shed 11 bases, with 16 bases lying between them. Per germline, CDR1 SQVTM and CDR2 ANQGSEA. The CDR3 totals 11 residues. In DNA, the CDR3 is TGCAGCGTACACAGAGAAACCCTTGCTTTCTTT. Amino acid sequence: CSVHRETLAFF.

The genes are TRBV5-8 and TRBJ1-1; D uncertain. The germline gives CDR1 SGHTS, CDR2 YDEGEE. With 4 bases removed from V and 1 base from J, the gap between germline ends came to 14 bases. This CDR3 has 15 amino acids. This chain's CDR3 is CASSHAVGRNTEAFF. The CDR3 nucleotides are TGTGCCAGCAGCCATGCCGTCGGTCGGAACACTGAAGCTTTCTTT.

The chain recombines TRBV7-2 with TRBJ2-3, with 9 bases identical to TRBD2. Germline trimming cut 6 bases from V and 0 bases from J; bases unmatched to any gene: 4. CDR1 and CDR2 from the germline V gene are SGHTA and FQGNSA. This CDR3 comprises 15 residues. The CDR3 nucleotides read TGTGCCAGCAGAGCGGGGGGCCGAAGCACAGATACGCAGTATTTT. Translation gives CASRAGGRSTDTQYF.

This chain uses TRBV27 with TRBJ1-5, with 8 bases that match TRBD1. This CDR3 is 16 amino acids long. With V trimmed by 4 bases and J by 4 bases, 9 bases remained unmatched. CDR1 is MNHEY, CDR2 SMNVEV, per germline (reference sequence). CDR3 loop: CASSSTGTGRNQPQHF. The CDR3 DNA sequence: TGTGCCAGCAGTTCTACCGGGACAGGTCGGAATCAGCCCCAGCATTTT.

V usage is TRBV2 and J usage is TRBJ1-2, with 7 positions matching TRBD1. This CDR3 is 13 amino acids long. The V gene's germline CDR1 is SNHLY and CDR2 FYNNEI. The V gene end was trimmed by 6 bases and the J gene end by 2 bases; junction bases not matched to a gene: 3. CDR3 amino acids: CASREDRNYGYTF. DNA for the CDR3: TGTGCCAGCAGAGAGGACAGGAACTATGGCTACACCTTC.

V is TRBV2 and J is TRBJ1-2; 10 bases match TRBD1. The ends lost 6 bases at V and 4 bases at J; junction bases unmatched: 8. Germline assignment: CDR1 SNHLY and CDR2 FYNNEI. This CDR3 is 15 amino acids long. The DNA for the CDR3 is TGTGCCAGCAGGGCCGGGACAGGGGTTTCCTATGGCTACACCTTC. It yields the protein CASRAGTGVSYGYTF.